The 17 T cell receptor beta chains below all came from one sample that was sequenced in a study of shared clonotypes between healthy human individuals. Assay: immunoSEQ multiplex PCR; the TCRdb copy retains only in-frame clones and omits some. The sample holds about 1.1 million clones, roughly 74% seen once. The sample consisted of memory CD4+ T cells from PBMCs. The subset denotes: CD45RA-negative fraction. The receptors derive from a man aged 18 to 30 in good health. Some clones in this sample may be carry-over from other donors' samples.

This clone turned up a few times. The chain carries TRBV7-6 and TRBJ2-7; D gene uncertain. Trimming removed 5 bases from V and 5 bases from J, with 16 bases in between. This CDR3 comprises 14 residues. Germline CDR1 and CDR2: SGHVS and FNYEAQ. The CDR3: CASSHPVDPDEQYF. The CDR3 DNA reads TGTGCCAGCAGCCACCCGGTGGATCCCGACGAGCAGTACTTC.

The chain combines TRBV11-3 with TRBJ2-1; 13 nucleotides match TRBD2. The CDR3 covers 15 residues. J lost 4 bases, V lost 5 bases, and 2 bases had no gene match. Per germline, CDR1 SGHNT and CDR2 YENEEA. The CDR3 DNA sequence: TGTGCCAGCAGCGGGACTAGCGGGACGTACAATGAGCAGTTCTTC. Translated, it gives CASSGTSGTYNEQFF.

The V gene is TRBV27, the J gene TRBJ2-5; TRBD2 agrees at 9 bases. J was trimmed by 5 bases and V by 1 base; bases with no gene match: 5. The CDR3 contains 15 residues. In germline, CDR1 is MNHEY, CDR2 SMNVEV (reference sequence). For the CDR3, the DNA is TGTGCCAGCAGTTTATGGGCGGGAGGGGGTGAGACCCAGTACTTC. Amino acid sequence: CASSLWAGGGETQYF.

This chain connects TRBV19 to TRBJ2-1; D might be TRBD2 (5 bases). The CDR3 loop spans 17 amino acids. V lost 6 bases and J 8 bases, leaving 26 bases between the germline ends. Germline V lookup: CDR1 LNHDA, CDR2 SQIVND (reference sequence). CDR3 DNA: TGTGCCAGTAGGACATCAGGAGTCGGGCTAGCCGCCGATGAGCAGTTCTTC. The encoded protein is CASRTSGVGLAADEQFF.

The chain carries TRBV29-1 and TRBJ1-3, with D possibly being TRBD1 (5 bases). Trimming took off 4 bases at V and 0 bases at J, with 13 bases between the two ends. Germline V gene sequence: CDR1 SQVTM, CDR2 ANQGSEA. The CDR3 loop spans 15 amino acids. The CDR3 spells CSVAEQAVSGNTIYF. Written as DNA, the CDR3 is TGCAGCGTTGCTGAACAGGCCGTCTCTGGAAACACCATATATTTT. Full variable domain (outside the CDR3, taken from reference TRBV29-1 and TRBJ1-3): SAVISQKPSRDICQRGTSLTIQCQVDSQVTMMFWYRQQPGQSLTLIATANQGSEATYESGFVIDKFPISRPNLTFSTLTVSNMSPEDSSIYLCSVAEQAVSGNTIYFGEGSWLTVV.

On this clone itself: This may arise from a read error, as a much more abundant clone is one base away. The genes are TRBV5-4 and TRBJ2-6; D could derive from TRBD1 or TRBD2 (5 bases each). The germline gives CDR1 SGHNT, CDR2 YYREEE (reference sequence). CDR3 length: 13 residues. This chain's CDR3 is CASSLFGASVLTF. The CDR3 DNA follows: TGTGCCAGCAGCTTGTTCGGGGCCAGCGTCCTGACTTTC.

The gene calls are TRBV9 and TRBJ2-3; 7 positions agree with TRBD2. The CDR3 runs to 17 residues. From germline, CDR1 is SGDLS and CDR2 YYNGEE. V was pared by 0 bases and J by 4 bases, with 11 bases of the junction left unmatched. The chain's CDR3 is CASSVGAGSGIADTQYF. The CDR3 coding sequence is TGTGCCAGCAGCGTAGGAGCGGGATCAGGGATCGCAGATACGCAGTATTTT.

The chain uses TRBV4-1 and TRBJ2-3; the D gene is possibly TRBD1 (6 bases). The CDR3 loop spans 15 amino acids. Trimming cost V 3 bases and J 2 bases, with 12 bases left between them. Germline CDR1 is MGHRA and CDR2 is YSYEKL. The CDR3 DNA is TGCGCCAGCAGCCATTTGGGGGCATCCACAGATACGCAGTATTTT. It yields the protein CASSHLGASTDTQYF.

The chain joins TRBV6-5 to TRBJ2-7; perhaps D is TRBD1 or TRBD2 (5 bases each). Between the trimmed V and J ends, which lost 2 bases and 0 bases, there was a span of 11 bases. Germline-derived CDR1 and CDR2 are MNHEY and SVGAGI. CDR3 length: 15 residues. CDR3 coding DNA: TGTGCCAGCAGTTACAGGGACGGGTCCTCCTACGAGCAGTACTTC. Amino acids: CASSYRDGSSYEQYF.

This clone was observed a handful of times. The chain combines TRBV29-1 with TRBJ1-1, with 7 bases fitting TRBD1. V lost 1 base and J lost 3; bases outside the gene matches: 5. The CDR3 covers 14 residues. Looked up from germline, CDR1 is SQVTM and CDR2 is ANQGSEA. The CDR3: CSVEGQGRYTEAFF. CDR3 DNA sequence: TGCAGCGTTGAAGGACAGGGCAGGTACACTGAAGCTTTCTTT.

The chain is built from TRBV19 and TRBJ1-5, with 8 bases matching TRBD1. Germline lookup yields CDR1 LNHDA and CDR2 SQIVND (reference sequence). V trimming: 5 bases; J trimming: 0 bases; junction bases outside the gene matches: 9. The CDR3 covers 17 residues. The CDR3 DNA sequence: TGTGCCAGTAGTGACCACAGGGGGGTAGATAGCAATCAGCCCCAGCATTTT. It is translated as CASSDHRGVDSNQPQHF.

This clone was seen a handful of times. The genes are TRBV6-1 and TRBJ1-1, with D possibly being TRBD1 (5 bases). Germline V lookup: CDR1 MNHNS, CDR2 SASEGT. This CDR3 region has 13 residues. Trimming took off 5 bases at V and 4 bases at J, with 11 bases between the two ends. CDR3 in amino acids: CASSSLQATEAFF. The CDR3 DNA sequence: TGTGCCAGCAGTTCCTTACAGGCCACTGAAGCTTTCTTT.

The chain employs TRBV6-1 and TRBJ2-7, with D unresolved. V was clipped by 1 base and J by 6 bases, with 16 bases between them. Germline V CDR1 and CDR2: MNHNS, SASEGT. This CDR3 is 15 amino acids long. Here the CDR3 reads CASSEVGRHRREQYF. CDR3 sequence (DNA): TGTGCCAGCAGTGAAGTCGGGCGACACCGCCGCGAGCAGTACTTC.

The chain joins TRBV28 to TRBJ2-7, with 10 bases fitting TRBD2. CDR1 and CDR2 from the germline V gene are MDHEN and SYDVKM. The CDR3 spans 15 residues. V trimming: 3 bases; J trimming: 3 bases; junction bases outside the gene matches: 5. The DNA for the CDR3 is TGTGCCAGCAGTTTGTCTAGCGGGAGAATCTACGAGCAGTACTTC. Translation: CASSLSSGRIYEQYF.

This chain joins TRBV4-3 and TRBJ1-1; 8 bases line up with TRBD1. This CDR3 has 14 residues. Germline V gene data show CDR1 as LGHNA and CDR2 as YSLEER. J was trimmed by 6 bases and V by 6 bases; bases with no gene match: 9. The CDR3 sequence: CASSLSRTGSEAFF. The CDR3 DNA is TGCGCCAGCAGTCTAAGCCGGACAGGGTCTGAAGCTTTCTTT.

This clone was detected a few times. The chain carries TRBV9 and TRBJ2-7; maybe TRBD2 (6 bases). This CDR3 contains 14 residues. The ends were cut back, 0 bases at V and 6 bases at J, with 13 bases in the middle. Germline V gives CDR1 SGDLS, CDR2 YYNGEE. The CDR3 sequence is CASSVGFMGGEQYF. In DNA form, the CDR3 reads TGTGCCAGCAGCGTAGGTTTTATGGGGGGCGAGCAGTACTTC.

The chain combines TRBV2 with TRBJ2-7; no clear D. The CDR3 has 15 residues. Germline CDR1 is SNHLY and CDR2 is FYNNEI. The germline V and J ends were trimmed by 6 bases and 2 bases, with 17 bases remaining between them. CDR3 sequence (DNA): TGTGCCAGCAGCGCCGGGCCGACGTATCCCTACGAGCAGTACTTC. Translating it yields CASSAGPTYPYEQYF.